Sequencing of this T cell receptor beta chain was carried out in a study of T cells after yellow fever vaccination. Study in general: The fractions with low cell numbers were processed using SMART-Seq v4 Ultra Low Input.

The study, taken as a whole, reports: Peaking faster, on day 5 versus 15, the secondary response was nonetheless weaker. Clonotypes appearing in both CD4 and CD8 compartments existed, and their share was small.

In making TCR cDNA, 5'RACE template switching added a universal primer site and UMIs to it. TCRdb re-called the 5' RACE reads with MiXCR, one entry per CDR3 protein. The sample shows about 240,000 distinct CDR3 sequences, less than 9% of them seen only once. Ten or more counts support this clonotype. No antigen is known for it. This CDR3 is 17 amino acids long. CDR1 SGHTA and CDR2 FQGNSA come from the germline V gene. Trimming removed 0 bases from V and 4 bases from J; junction bases left unmatched: 6. This sample comprised CD4+ T cells sorted from PBMCs, obtained 15 days after the yellow fever booster vaccination. The rearrangement joins TRBV7-2 to TRBJ2-1; 10 bases line up with TRBD2. The sequence derives from a man between 25 and 39 years old who received the YFV17D yellow fever vaccine. For the CDR3, the DNA is TGTGCCAGCAGCTTAGCAACCACTAGCGGGGCATACAATGAGCAGTTCTTC. Its protein is CASSLATTSGAYNEQFF. Drawing the rest from reference TRBV7-2 and TRBJ2-1, the complete variable domain is GAGVSQSPSNKVTEKGKDVELRCDPISGHTALYWYRQSLGQGLEFLIYFQGNSAPDKSGLPSDRFSAERTGGSVSTLTIQRTQQEDSAVYLCASSLATTSGAYNEQFFGPGTRLTVL.